This TCR beta chain appears in the sequencing data of a study of blood T cell repertoires in COVID-19. Study as a whole: Some COVID-19 samples were acute and others convalescent; all came from the United States, Italy and Spain.

Clinical histories supplied by participants themselves formed the basis of cohort assignment. Clones were sequenced by immunoSEQ multiplex PCR, and TCRdb holds only the in-frame ones, with some missing. There are some 210,000 clones in the sample; 65% to 90% occur only once, and 8.9% lies in the top ten. Germline CDR1 is LGHDT and CDR2 is YNNKEL (reference sequence). This CDR3 is built from 13 residues. Trimming removed 5 bases from V and 7 bases from J, with 12 bases in between. The source material was PBMCs or T cells enriched from blood (not recorded which). This TCR was sampled from a woman in her forties or fifties with acute COVID-19. The chain is built from TRBV3-1 (or the pseudogene TRBV3-2) and TRBJ2-1; weak D call: TRBD1 (6 bases). The CDR3 reads CASSYRDANEQFF. DNA of the CDR3: TGTGCCAGCAGCTACAGGGACGCAAATGAGCAGTTCTTC.